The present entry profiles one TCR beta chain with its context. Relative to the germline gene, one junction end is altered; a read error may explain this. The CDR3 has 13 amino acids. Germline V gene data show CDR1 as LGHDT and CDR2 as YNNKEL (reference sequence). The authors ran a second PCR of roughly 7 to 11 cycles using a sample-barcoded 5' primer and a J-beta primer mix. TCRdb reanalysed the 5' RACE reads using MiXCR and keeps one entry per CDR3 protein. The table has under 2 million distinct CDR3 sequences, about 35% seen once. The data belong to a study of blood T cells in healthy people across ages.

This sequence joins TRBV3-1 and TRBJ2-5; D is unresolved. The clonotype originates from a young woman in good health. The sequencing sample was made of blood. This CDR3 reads CASSPGGVNEQYF. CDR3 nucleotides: TGTGCCAGCAGTCCCGGTGGGGTAAACGAGCAGTACTTT.